This is a list of T cell receptor beta chains from one sample in a study of blood T cell repertoires in COVID-19. Sequencing was performed with immunoSEQ multiplex PCR; in TCRdb, only in-frame clones are kept and a portion is missing. The sample contains fewer than 250,000 clones, around 88% of which appear only once. The source material was peripheral blood. The receptors originated from a woman aged 45-60 years with acute or convalescent COVID-19. Each CDR3 is given with its conserved first and last residue. A D gene is named only where the DNA matches it firmly. Not all rows give a size; the values are once, few, many and, for expanded clones, a class.

NA	TRBV14	TRBJ2-1	NA	CASSQEPGTYNEQFF	TGTGCCAGCAGCCAAGAGCCGGGAACTTACAATGAGCAGTTCTTC
NA	TRBV19	TRBJ2-5	NA	CASQSSGSLRDGQYF	TGTGCCAGTCAGTCGAGCGGAAGTCTAAGAGACGGCCAGTACTTC
TRBD2	TRBV28	TRBJ2-1	NA	CASKAGGEVEQFF	TGTGCCAGCAAAGCGGGAGGTGAGGTTGAGCAGTTCTTC
NA	TRBV5-1	TRBJ1-4	NA	CASSLAGQEEKLFF	TGCGCCAGCAGCTTAGCAGGGCAGGAGGAAAAACTGTTTTTT
NA	TRBV5-1	TRBJ1-2	NA	CASSWGGATGYTF	TGCGCCAGCAGCTGGGGCGGGGCTACCGGCTACACCTTC
TRBD1	TRBV28	TRBJ1-3	NA	CASSSRIQGAIHSGNTIYF	TGTGCCAGCAGCTCCCGGATACAGGGGGCGATCCACTCTGGAAACACCATATATTTT
NA	TRBV29-1	TRBJ2-3	once	CSVDRGLGTDTQYF	TGCAGCGTTGACAGGGGATTGGGCACAGATACGCAGTATTTT
NA	TRBV24-1	TRBJ2-3	NA	CATSEHHGAGGTDTQYF	TGTGCCACCAGTGAACACCACGGGGCAGGGGGGACAGATACGCAGTATTTT
TRBD1	TRBV5-1	TRBJ1-5	NA	CALRGIQGYNQPQHF	TGCGCCTTACGGGGGATACAGGGGTACAATCAGCCCCAGCATTTT
NA	TRBV20-1	TRBJ2-7	NA	CSANYEQYF	TGCAGTGCTAACTATGAGCAGTACTTC
TRBD2	TRBV29-1	TRBJ2-1	NA	CSSGRGLAGGYNEQFF	TGCAGCTCCGGAAGGGGACTAGCGGGAGGGTACAATGAGCAGTTCTTC
TRBD1	TRBV28	TRBJ2-7	NA	CASSRTPGTGGRYEQYF	TGTGCCAGCAGTCGGACGCCCGGGACAGGGGGCCGGTACGAGCAGTACTTC
NA	TRBV7-8	TRBJ2-7	many	CASSSPGEASIYEQYF	TGTGCCAGCAGCTCGCCGGGTGAGGCCAGTATTTACGAGCAGTACTTC
NA	TRBV6-5	TRBJ2-7	NA	CASNMEAPREQYF	TGTGCCAGCAACATGGAGGCCCCCAGAGAGCAGTACTTC
NA	TRBV27	TRBJ1-6	NA	CASSLIEGVFSPLHF	TGTGCCAGCAGTTTAATTGAGGGGGTCTTTTCACCCCTCCACTTT
TRBD2	TRBV9	TRBJ2-1	NA	CASSASSGRAGNEQFF	TGTGCCAGCAGCGCTTCTAGCGGGAGGGCGGGAAATGAGCAGTTCTTC
NA	TRBV1	TRBJ2-2	NA	CTSNSLRENTGELFF	TGCACCAGCAATTCCCTACGGGAGAACACCGGGGAGCTGTTTTTT
NA	TRBV7-9	TRBJ2-1	NA	CASRGEDEQFF	TGTGCCAGTAGAGGAGAGGATGAGCAGTTCTTC
NA	TRBV3-1/TRBV3-2	TRBJ1-2	NA	CASSQSAGSWGGYTF	TGTGCCAGCAGCCAATCGGCAGGTTCCTGGGGCGGCTACACCTTC
NA	TRBV30	TRBJ1-3	NA	CAWVYQGGGNTIYF	TGTGCCTGGGTCTACCAGGGCGGCGGAAACACCATATATTTT
NA	TRBV6-1	TRBJ2-1	NA	CASSEGRVYRDEQFF	TGTGCCAGCAGTGAAGGGCGGGTCTATCGGGATGAGCAGTTCTTC
TRBD1	TRBV2	TRBJ1-5	NA	CASSTGTGFSQPQHF	TGTGCCAGCAGTACCGGGACAGGGTTTTCTCAGCCCCAGCATTTT
TRBD2	TRBV3-1/TRBV3-2	TRBJ2-3	NA	CASSLRTSGARDTQYF	TGTGCCAGCAGCCTCCGGACTAGCGGGGCCCGGGATACGCAGTATTTT
NA	TRBV6-6	TRBJ2-7	NA	CASKPPGSSYEQYF	TGTGCCAGCAAACCGCCGGGTAGCTCCTACGAGCAGTACTTC
NA	TRBV27	TRBJ1-4	once	CASSREGWGKLFF	TGTGCCAGCAGTCGGGAGGGGTGGGGGAAACTGTTTTTT
NA	TRBV27	TRBJ1-5	NA	CASSLRGGNPQHF	TGTGCCAGCAGTTTAAGGGGGGGAAACCCCCAGCATTTT
TRBD2	TRBV10-3	TRBJ2-7	NA	CAISRDSGSSYEQYF	TGTGCCATCAGTAGGGATAGCGGGAGTTCCTACGAGCAGTACTTC
TRBD1	TRBV10-3	TRBJ1-2	NA	CAISGRTGGAGGYTF	TGTGCCATCAGTGGGAGGACAGGGGGCGCGGGTGGCTACACCTTC
TRBD1	TRBV2	TRBJ2-7	many	CASTRQGYYEQYF	TGTGCCAGCACTCGACAGGGGTACTACGAGCAGTACTTC
NA	TRBV18	TRBJ2-1	NA	CASSPTLTQGGEQFF	TGTGCCAGCTCACCAACTTTGACCCAGGGGGGTGAGCAGTTCTTC
TRBD1	TRBV5-5	TRBJ1-2	NA	CASTETRGDNYGYTF	TGTGCCAGCACCGAAACCAGGGGGGATAACTATGGCTACACCTTC
NA	TRBV6-5	TRBJ1-6	NA	CASSAGRHQGSPLHF	TGTGCCAGCAGCGCCGGGAGACACCAAGGTTCACCCCTCCACTTT
NA	TRBV2	TRBJ2-3	NA	CASSEGAPGKDTQYF	TGTGCCAGCAGTGAAGGGGCCCCCGGGAAAGATACGCAGTATTTT
TRBD2	TRBV24-1	TRBJ2-3	once	CATSDLGGRGDTQYF	TGTGCCACCAGTGATTTGGGCGGGAGAGGCGATACGCAGTATTTT
NA	TRBV2	TRBJ1-4	NA	CASSRDFEKLFF	TGTGCCAGCAGCAGGGATTTTGAAAAACTGTTTTTT
NA	TRBV5-1	TRBJ1-5	NA	CASSLEGGSQPQHF	TGCGCCAGCAGCTTGGAAGGGGGATCTCAGCCCCAGCATTTT
TRBD1	TRBV27	TRBJ2-5	NA	CASSLMAQTGGRRETQYF	TGTGCCAGCAGTTTAATGGCCCAGACAGGGGGCCGGCGAGAGACCCAGTACTTC
NA	TRBV5-6	TRBJ2-2	NA	CASSLTSPWTGELFF	TGTGCCAGCAGCTTGACTAGCCCGTGGACCGGGGAGCTGTTTTTT
NA	TRBV6-2/TRBV6-3	TRBJ2-7	NA	CASSYSRGYEQYF	TGTGCCAGCAGTTACTCGAGGGGGTACGAGCAGTACTTC
NA	TRBV3-1/TRBV3-2	TRBJ2-7	NA	CASSQSGRGGGSYEQYF	TGTGCCAGCAGCCAATCCGGGCGGGGCGGAGGGTCCTACGAGCAGTACTTC
TRBD1	TRBV7-3	TRBJ2-7	NA	CASSPGTGSFEQYF	TGTGCCAGCAGCCCCGGGACAGGCTCGTTCGAGCAGTACTTC
NA	TRBV7-8	TRBJ1-5	NA	CASSSRSGDNWGQPQHF	TGTGCCAGCAGCTCCCGCTCTGGGGACAATTGGGGTCAGCCCCAGCATTTT
NA	TRBV24-1	TRBJ2-1	once	CATSDFTVRSYNEQFF	TGTGCCACCAGTGATTTCACGGTGCGCTCCTACAATGAGCAGTTCTTC
TRBD2	TRBV7-6	TRBJ2-2	NA	CASSLGTSGTGELFF	TGTGCCAGCAGCCTTGGGACTAGCGGGACCGGGGAGCTGTTTTTT
TRBD1	TRBV6-4	TRBJ2-2	NA	CASSRDSWTGELFF	TGTGCCAGCAGTCGGGACAGTTGGACCGGGGAGCTGTTTTTT
NA	TRBV28	TRBJ1-5	NA	CASSVPGGTDNQPQHF	TGTGCCAGCAGTGTTCCTGGAGGGACCGACAATCAGCCCCAGCATTTT
TRBD2	TRBV10-2	TRBJ2-3	NA	CASRGTLGTSGGVGADTQYF	TGCGCCAGCAGGGGGACACTCGGGACTAGCGGTGGGGTTGGTGCAGATACGCAGTATTTT
TRBD2	TRBV3-1/TRBV3-2	TRBJ2-3	once	CASSPITGGGNTDTQYF	TGTGCCAGCAGCCCGATTACCGGGGGGGGTAACACAGATACGCAGTATTTT
NA	TRBV29-1	TRBJ2-3	NA	CSVTGLLGTDTQYF	TGCAGCGTGACGGGACTCCTTGGCACAGATACGCAGTATTTT
NA	TRBV5-6	TRBJ2-5	once	CASSLYRLGGETQYF	TGTGCCAGCAGCTTGTATCGCTTAGGGGGAGAGACCCAGTACTTC
NA	TRBV10-3	TRBJ2-1	NA	CAISASDMGNEQFF	TGTGCCATCAGTGCATCGGACATGGGTAATGAGCAGTTCTTC
NA	TRBV7-2	TRBJ2-7	NA	CASSQATEQYF	TGTGCCAGCAGCCAGGCGACCGAGCAGTACTTC
NA	TRBV5-1	TRBJ1-2	few	CASSPADSGVRYTF	TGCGCCAGCAGCCCGGCAGACTCCGGAGTCCGCTACACCTTC